A selection of T cell receptor beta chains follows, all from one sample in a study of T-cell reconstitution after alpha-beta-depleted transplantation in children. TCRdb ran MiXCR on the PCR reads and lists one entry per CDR3 protein. The sample consists of 400,000 to 450,000 distinct CDR3 sequences, about 40% of them appearing once. Sequenced here: PBMCs, sampled before TCRalphabeta/CD19-depleted stem cell transplant. The receptors here all came from a girl aged 2-10 years with aplastic anemia, due to receive a stem cell transplant. Each CDR3 is given with its conserved first and last residue. Fields, in order: clone size, D gene, J gene, V gene, CDR3 protein, CDR3 DNA. A D gene is named only where the DNA matches it firmly. Some rows mark clone size as missing; the rest say once, few, many or name a class of expanded clone.

clone_size: NA
d_call: NA
j_call: TRBJ2-3
v_call: TRBV20-1
cdr3_aa: CSADGTYHSTDTQYF
cdr3_nt: TGCAGTGCTGACGGGACATACCATAGCACAGATACGCAGTATTTT

clone_size: many
d_call: NA
j_call: TRBJ1-5
v_call: TRBV12-3/TRBV12-4
cdr3_aa: CASSKTESNQPQHF
cdr3_nt: TGTGCCAGCAGCAAGACAGAGAGCAATCAGCCCCAGCATTTT

clone_size: many
d_call: TRBD1
j_call: TRBJ1-2
v_call: TRBV11-2
cdr3_aa: CASSPGQGLTYGYTF
cdr3_nt: TGTGCCAGCAGCCCGGGACAGGGGCTTACCTATGGCTACACCTTC

clone_size: NA
d_call: NA
j_call: TRBJ2-3
v_call: TRBV4-2
cdr3_aa: CASSQVGDTQYF
cdr3_nt: TGTGCCAGCAGCCAAGTTGGGGATACGCAGTATTTT

clone_size: many
d_call: NA
j_call: TRBJ1-1
v_call: TRBV12-3/TRBV12-4
cdr3_aa: CASSLGGNRANTEAFF
cdr3_nt: TGTGCCAGCAGTTTAGGGGGGAACAGGGCGAACACTGAAGCTTTCTTT

clone_size: NA
d_call: NA
j_call: TRBJ1-1
v_call: TRBV5-1
cdr3_aa: CASQPGQLHTEAFF
cdr3_nt: TGCGCCAGCCAACCCGGACAGCTTCACACTGAAGCTTTCTTT

clone_size: few
d_call: TRBD2
j_call: TRBJ2-7
v_call: TRBV25-1
cdr3_aa: CASSSGPGLAGTYEQYF
cdr3_nt: TGTGCCAGCAGTTCAGGTCCGGGACTAGCGGGAACCTACGAGCAGTACTTC

clone_size: few
d_call: NA
j_call: TRBJ2-3
v_call: TRBV11-2
cdr3_aa: CASSLGGSARYF
cdr3_nt: TGTGCCAGCAGCTTAGGAGGATCAGCCCGGTATTTT

clone_size: NA
d_call: TRBD2
j_call: TRBJ2-1
v_call: TRBV20-1
cdr3_aa: CSARMRGSNEQFF
cdr3_nt: TGCAGTGCAAGAATGCGGGGGAGCAATGAGCAGTTCTTC

clone_size: NA
d_call: NA
j_call: TRBJ2-1
v_call: TRBV5-1
cdr3_aa: CASSLATERVYNEQFF
cdr3_nt: TGCGCCAGCAGCTTGGCGACCGAGCGGGTTTACAATGAGCAGTTCTTC

clone_size: once
d_call: NA
j_call: TRBJ2-7
v_call: TRBV12-3/TRBV12-4
cdr3_aa: CASSFWGPYEQYF
cdr3_nt: TGTGCCAGCAGTTTTTGGGGCCCCTACGAGCAGTACTTC

clone_size: NA
d_call: TRBD1
j_call: TRBJ1-1
v_call: TRBV5-1
cdr3_aa: CASSLAAGGGGTEAFF
cdr3_nt: TGCGCCAGCAGCTTGGCGGCAGGGGGAGGTGGAACTGAAGCTTTCTTT

clone_size: NA
d_call: NA
j_call: TRBJ2-3
v_call: TRBV10-3
cdr3_aa: CAISPDSTDTQYF
cdr3_nt: TGTGCCATCAGCCCTGACAGCACAGATACGCAGTATTTT

clone_size: few
d_call: NA
j_call: TRBJ2-1
v_call: TRBV5-1
cdr3_aa: CASSTDPQPGNEQFF
cdr3_nt: TGCGCCAGCAGCACGGACCCCCAACCGGGCAATGAGCAGTTCTTC

clone_size: NA
d_call: NA
j_call: TRBJ2-6
v_call: TRBV4-1
cdr3_aa: CASSQSPVKGAGANVLTF
cdr3_nt: TGCGCCAGCAGCCAAAGCCCGGTGAAGGGGGCTGGGGCCAACGTCCTGACTTTC

clone_size: NA
d_call: TRBD1
j_call: TRBJ1-2
v_call: TRBV7-8
cdr3_aa: CASSYRTGYGYTF
cdr3_nt: TGTGCCAGCAGCTACAGGACAGGATATGGCTACACCTTC

clone_size: NA
d_call: NA
j_call: TRBJ2-1
v_call: TRBV5-1
cdr3_aa: CASSSGDTRRDEQFF
cdr3_nt: TGCGCCAGCAGCTCAGGGGATACGAGACGCGATGAGCAGTTCTTC

clone_size: NA
d_call: NA
j_call: TRBJ2-2
v_call: TRBV12-3/TRBV12-4
cdr3_aa: CASSTRDRYTGELFF
cdr3_nt: TGTGCCAGCAGCACTCGGGACCGATACACCGGGGAGCTGTTTTTT

clone_size: NA
d_call: TRBD2
j_call: TRBJ2-4
v_call: TRBV25-1
cdr3_aa: CASESGRARGNIQYF
cdr3_nt: TGTGCCAGCGAAAGCGGGAGGGCCCGGGGAAACATTCAGTACTTC

clone_size: NA
d_call: NA
j_call: TRBJ1-1
v_call: TRBV5-5
cdr3_aa: CASSSTLRRREKDTEAFF
cdr3_nt: TGTGCCAGCAGCTCCACCTTGCGCCGACGGGAGAAGGACACTGAAGCTTTCTTT

clone_size: few
d_call: TRBD2
j_call: TRBJ2-1
v_call: TRBV6-1
cdr3_aa: CASTPWAGGNNEQFF
cdr3_nt: TGTGCCAGCACCCCCTGGGCGGGAGGGAACAATGAGCAGTTCTTC

clone_size: many
d_call: NA
j_call: TRBJ2-5
v_call: TRBV20-1
cdr3_aa: CSARELGPQETQYF
cdr3_nt: TGCAGTGCTAGAGAACTAGGTCCCCAAGAGACCCAGTACTTC

clone_size: NA
d_call: TRBD1
j_call: TRBJ2-1
v_call: TRBV7-2
cdr3_aa: CASSLGQGAQNEQFF
cdr3_nt: TGTGCCAGCAGCTTGGGACAGGGAGCGCAGAATGAGCAGTTCTTC

clone_size: NA
d_call: NA
j_call: TRBJ2-7
v_call: TRBV4-1
cdr3_aa: CASSQERYQDGEQYF
cdr3_nt: TGCGCCAGCAGCCAAGAGCGTTACCAGGACGGGGAGCAGTACTTC

clone_size: NA
d_call: NA
j_call: TRBJ2-7
v_call: TRBV28
cdr3_aa: CASSSPGTKQTYEQYF
cdr3_nt: TGTGCCAGCAGTTCCCCCGGGACGAAACAGACCTACGAGCAGTACTTC

clone_size: few
d_call: NA
j_call: TRBJ2-3
v_call: TRBV20-1
cdr3_aa: CSARASTQGPDTQYF
cdr3_nt: TGCAGTGCTAGGGCTAGCACGCAAGGACCAGATACGCAGTATTTT

clone_size: NA
d_call: TRBD1
j_call: TRBJ1-5
v_call: TRBV7-2
cdr3_aa: CASSLVGTGVNQPQHF
cdr3_nt: TGTGCCAGCAGCTTAGTAGGGACAGGGGTCAACCAGCCCCAGCATTTT

clone_size: medium-sized
d_call: NA
j_call: TRBJ2-2
v_call: TRBV5-1
cdr3_aa: CASRGPLGTGELFF
cdr3_nt: TGCGCCAGCCGGGGGCCCCTCGGAACCGGGGAGCTGTTTTTT

clone_size: NA
d_call: TRBD1
j_call: TRBJ1-1
v_call: TRBV28
cdr3_aa: CASSRTGAASDKAFF
cdr3_nt: TGTGCCAGCAGCCGGACAGGGGCCGCATCCGATAAAGCTTTCTTT

clone_size: many
d_call: NA
j_call: TRBJ2-1
v_call: TRBV4-1
cdr3_aa: CASSHGSGRYNEQFF
cdr3_nt: TGCGCCAGCAGCCATGGATCGGGCCGCTACAATGAGCAGTTCTTC

clone_size: NA
d_call: NA
j_call: TRBJ2-3
v_call: TRBV5-1
cdr3_aa: CASSFPAWNTDTQYF
cdr3_nt: TGCGCCAGCAGCTTTCCAGCGTGGAACACAGATACGCAGTATTTT

clone_size: many
d_call: TRBD2
j_call: TRBJ2-7
v_call: TRBV7-9
cdr3_aa: CASSPGLAEPYEQYF
cdr3_nt: TGTGCCAGCAGCCCAGGACTAGCGGAACCCTACGAGCAGTACTTC

clone_size: many
d_call: TRBD2
j_call: TRBJ2-1
v_call: TRBV12-3/TRBV12-4
cdr3_aa: CASKRLAGVTYNEQFF
cdr3_nt: TGTGCCAGCAAGAGACTAGCGGGAGTAACCTACAATGAGCAGTTCTTC

clone_size: many
d_call: TRBD2
j_call: TRBJ2-1
v_call: TRBV5-5
cdr3_aa: CASSPAVAGGEQFF
cdr3_nt: TGTGCCAGCAGTCCGGCGGTAGCGGGAGGCGAGCAGTTCTTC

clone_size: once
d_call: NA
j_call: TRBJ2-5
v_call: TRBV5-4
cdr3_aa: CASSLETQETQYF
cdr3_nt: TGTGCCAGCAGCTTGGAGACCCAAGAGACCCAGTACTTC

clone_size: NA
d_call: NA
j_call: TRBJ2-2
v_call: TRBV20-1
cdr3_aa: CSASEITGTGELFF
cdr3_nt: TGCAGTGCTAGCGAGATCACTGGTACCGGGGAGCTGTTTTTT

clone_size: NA
d_call: NA
j_call: TRBJ2-5
v_call: TRBV5-6
cdr3_aa: CASSFGGTSYEETQYF
cdr3_nt: TGTGCCAGCAGCTTCGGTGGCACCAGCTATGAAGAGACCCAGTACTTC

clone_size: NA
d_call: NA
j_call: TRBJ1-2
v_call: TRBV10-3
cdr3_aa: CAISDGPNYGYTF
cdr3_nt: TGTGCCATCAGTGACGGACCTAACTATGGCTACACCTTC

clone_size: NA
d_call: NA
j_call: TRBJ2-7
v_call: TRBV7-9
cdr3_aa: CASSLTIVYEQYF
cdr3_nt: TGTGCCAGCAGCTTAACGATCGTCTACGAGCAGTACTTC

clone_size: NA
d_call: NA
j_call: TRBJ2-1
v_call: TRBV27
cdr3_aa: CASSLSNYVSDEQFF
cdr3_nt: TGTGCCAGCAGTTTATCGAATTACGTCTCAGATGAGCAGTTCTTC

clone_size: NA
d_call: TRBD2
j_call: TRBJ2-3
v_call: TRBV27
cdr3_aa: CATGGFPWTDTQYF
cdr3_nt: TGTGCCACCGGGGGGTTCCCATGGACAGATACGCAGTATTTT

clone_size: many
d_call: NA
j_call: TRBJ1-4
v_call: TRBV20-1
cdr3_aa: CSARSNSEKLFF
cdr3_nt: TGCAGTGCTAGAAGTAACAGTGAAAAACTGTTTTTT